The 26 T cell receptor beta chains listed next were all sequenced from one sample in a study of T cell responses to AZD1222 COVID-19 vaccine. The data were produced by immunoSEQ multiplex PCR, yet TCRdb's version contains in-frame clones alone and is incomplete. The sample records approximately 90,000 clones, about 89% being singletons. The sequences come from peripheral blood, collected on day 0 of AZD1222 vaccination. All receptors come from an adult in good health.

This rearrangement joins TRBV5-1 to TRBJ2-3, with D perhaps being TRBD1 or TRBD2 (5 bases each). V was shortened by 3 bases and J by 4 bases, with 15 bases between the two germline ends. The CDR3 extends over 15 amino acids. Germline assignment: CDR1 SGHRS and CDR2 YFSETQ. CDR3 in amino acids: CASSSRGPNPDTQYF. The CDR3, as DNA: TGCGCCAGCAGCTCCCGGGGACCCAACCCAGATACGCAGTATTTT.

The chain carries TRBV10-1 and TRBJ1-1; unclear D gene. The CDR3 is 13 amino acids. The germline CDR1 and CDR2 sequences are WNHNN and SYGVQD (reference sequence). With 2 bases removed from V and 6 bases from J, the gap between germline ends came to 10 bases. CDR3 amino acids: CASSEMTLAEAFF. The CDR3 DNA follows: TGCGCCAGCAGTGAGATGACTCTGGCTGAAGCTTTCTTT.

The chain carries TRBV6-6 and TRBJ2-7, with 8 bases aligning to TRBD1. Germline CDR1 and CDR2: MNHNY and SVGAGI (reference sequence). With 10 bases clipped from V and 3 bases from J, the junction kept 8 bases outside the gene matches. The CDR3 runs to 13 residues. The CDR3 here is CATMGDRLYEQYF. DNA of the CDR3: TGTGCCACGATGGGGGACAGGCTCTACGAGCAGTACTTC.

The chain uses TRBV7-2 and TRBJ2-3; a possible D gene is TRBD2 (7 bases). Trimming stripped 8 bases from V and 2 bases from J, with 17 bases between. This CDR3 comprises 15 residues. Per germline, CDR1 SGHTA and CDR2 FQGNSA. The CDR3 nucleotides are TGTGCCAGCCTGTTGGGGGGGCCCTTCACAGATACGCAGTATTTT. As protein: CASLLGGPFTDTQYF.

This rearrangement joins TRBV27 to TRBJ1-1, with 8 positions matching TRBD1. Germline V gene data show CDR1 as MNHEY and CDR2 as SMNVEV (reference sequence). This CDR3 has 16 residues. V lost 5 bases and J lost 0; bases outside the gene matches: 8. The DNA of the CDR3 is TGTGCCAGCAGTAGGACAGGGCCAAGGTTGAACACTGAAGCTTTCTTT. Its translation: CASSRTGPRLNTEAFF.

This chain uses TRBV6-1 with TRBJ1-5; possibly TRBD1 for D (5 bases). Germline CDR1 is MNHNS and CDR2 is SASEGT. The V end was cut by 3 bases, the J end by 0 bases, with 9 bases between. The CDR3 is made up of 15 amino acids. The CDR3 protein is CASSDRDGSNQPQHF. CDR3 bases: TGTGCCAGCAGTGACCGGGACGGTAGCAATCAGCCCCAGCATTTT.

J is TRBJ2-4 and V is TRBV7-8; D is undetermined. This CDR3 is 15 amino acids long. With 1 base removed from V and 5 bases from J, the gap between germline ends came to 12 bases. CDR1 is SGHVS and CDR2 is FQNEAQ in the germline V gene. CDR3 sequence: CASSLGSTEQNIQYF. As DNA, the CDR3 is TGTGCCAGCAGCTTAGGCTCTACAGAGCAAAACATTCAGTACTTC.

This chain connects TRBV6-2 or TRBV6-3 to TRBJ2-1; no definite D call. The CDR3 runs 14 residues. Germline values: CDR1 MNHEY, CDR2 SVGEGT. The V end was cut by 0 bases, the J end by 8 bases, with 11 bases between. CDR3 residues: CASSYSLEPDEQFF. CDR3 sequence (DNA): TGTGCCAGCAGTTACTCCCTAGAACCGGATGAGCAGTTCTTC.

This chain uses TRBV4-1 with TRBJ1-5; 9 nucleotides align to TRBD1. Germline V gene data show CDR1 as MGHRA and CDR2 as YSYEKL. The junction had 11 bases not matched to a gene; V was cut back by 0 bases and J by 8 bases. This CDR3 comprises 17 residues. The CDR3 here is CASSQDRVGTGIEPQHF. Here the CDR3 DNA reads TGCGCCAGCAGCCAAGATAGAGTAGGGACAGGGATTGAGCCCCAGCATTTT.

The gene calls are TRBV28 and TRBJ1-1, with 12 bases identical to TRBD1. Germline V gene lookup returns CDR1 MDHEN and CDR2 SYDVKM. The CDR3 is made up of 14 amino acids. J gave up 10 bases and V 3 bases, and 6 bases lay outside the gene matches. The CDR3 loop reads CASSFRDRGRRAFF. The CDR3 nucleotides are TGTGCCAGCAGTTTTCGGGACAGGGGGCGACGAGCTTTCTTT.

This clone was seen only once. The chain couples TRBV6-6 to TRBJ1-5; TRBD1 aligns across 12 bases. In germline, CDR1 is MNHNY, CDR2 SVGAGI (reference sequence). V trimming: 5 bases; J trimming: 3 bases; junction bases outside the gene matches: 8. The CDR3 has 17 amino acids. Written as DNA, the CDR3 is TGTGCCAGCAGTCCCGGGACAGGGGGCATTATCAATCAGCCCCAGCATTTT. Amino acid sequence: CASSPGTGGIINQPQHF.

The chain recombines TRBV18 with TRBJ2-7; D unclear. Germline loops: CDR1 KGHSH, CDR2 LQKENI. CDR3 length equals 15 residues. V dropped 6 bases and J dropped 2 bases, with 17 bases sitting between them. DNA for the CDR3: TGTGCCAGCTCCCCTCCGGGCAGCACAGCCTACGAGCAGTACTTC. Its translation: CASSPPGSTAYEQYF.

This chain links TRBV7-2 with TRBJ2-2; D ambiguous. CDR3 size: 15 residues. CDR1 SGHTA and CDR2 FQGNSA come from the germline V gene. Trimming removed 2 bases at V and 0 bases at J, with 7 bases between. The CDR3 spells CASSLQTSNTGELFF. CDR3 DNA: TGTGCCAGCAGCTTACAGACCTCGAACACCGGGGAGCTGTTTTTT.

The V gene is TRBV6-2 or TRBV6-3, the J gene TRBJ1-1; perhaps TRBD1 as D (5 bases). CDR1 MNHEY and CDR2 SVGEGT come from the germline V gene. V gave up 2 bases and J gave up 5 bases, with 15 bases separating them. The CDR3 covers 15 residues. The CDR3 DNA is TGTGCCAGCAGTTACGGCCGGGGCCGGGGGACTGAAGCTTTCTTT. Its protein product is CASSYGRGRGTEAFF.

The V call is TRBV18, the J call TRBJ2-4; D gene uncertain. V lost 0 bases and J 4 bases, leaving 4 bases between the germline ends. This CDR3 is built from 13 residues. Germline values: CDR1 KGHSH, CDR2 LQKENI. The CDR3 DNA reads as TGTGCCAGCTCACCACCAGATAAAAACATTCAGTACTTC. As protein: CASSPPDKNIQYF.

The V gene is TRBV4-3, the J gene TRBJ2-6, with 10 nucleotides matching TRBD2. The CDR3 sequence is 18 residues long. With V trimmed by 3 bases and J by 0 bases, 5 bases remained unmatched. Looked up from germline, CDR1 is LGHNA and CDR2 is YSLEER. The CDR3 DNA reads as TGCGCCAGCAGCCATAGCGGGGGGTCCAGCTCTGGGGCCAACGTCCTGACTTTC. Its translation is CASSHSGGSSSGANVLTF.

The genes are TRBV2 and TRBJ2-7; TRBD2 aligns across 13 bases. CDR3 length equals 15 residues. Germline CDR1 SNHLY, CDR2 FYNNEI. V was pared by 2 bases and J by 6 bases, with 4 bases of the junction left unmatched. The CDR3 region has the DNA TGTGCCAGCAGTGAAACTAGCGGGAGGGATTTCGAGCAGTACTTC. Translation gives CASSETSGRDFEQYF.

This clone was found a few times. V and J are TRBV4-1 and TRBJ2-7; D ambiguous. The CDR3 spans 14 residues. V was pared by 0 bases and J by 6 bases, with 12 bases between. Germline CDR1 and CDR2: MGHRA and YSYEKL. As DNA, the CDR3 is TGCGCCAGCAGCCAAGATCTAAAGGGCGGCGAGCAGTACTTC. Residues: CASSQDLKGGEQYF.

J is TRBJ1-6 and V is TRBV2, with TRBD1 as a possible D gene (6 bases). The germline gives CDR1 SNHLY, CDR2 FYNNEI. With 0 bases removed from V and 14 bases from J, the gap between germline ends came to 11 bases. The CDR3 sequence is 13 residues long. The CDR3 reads CASSEALGAALHF. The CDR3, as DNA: TGTGCCAGCAGTGAAGCGTTGGGGGCGGCCCTCCACTTT.

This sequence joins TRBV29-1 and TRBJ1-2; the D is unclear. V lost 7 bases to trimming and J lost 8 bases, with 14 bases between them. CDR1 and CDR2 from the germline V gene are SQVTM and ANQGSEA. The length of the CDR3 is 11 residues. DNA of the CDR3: TGCAGCGGTTGGTCTGGGGAGGGCTACACCTTC. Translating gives CSGWSGEGYTF.

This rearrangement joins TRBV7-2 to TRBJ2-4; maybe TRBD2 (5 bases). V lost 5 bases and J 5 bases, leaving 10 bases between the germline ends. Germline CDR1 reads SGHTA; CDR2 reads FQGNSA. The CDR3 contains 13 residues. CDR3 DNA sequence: TGTGCCAGCAGCGCTGGGCGGGAAAACATTCAGTACTTC. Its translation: CASSAGRENIQYF.

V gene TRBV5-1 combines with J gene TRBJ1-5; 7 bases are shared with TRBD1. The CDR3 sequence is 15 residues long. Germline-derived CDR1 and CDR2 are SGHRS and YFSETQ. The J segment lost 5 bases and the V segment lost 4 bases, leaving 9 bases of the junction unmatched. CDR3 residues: CASSVRTGRDQPQHF. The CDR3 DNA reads TGCGCCAGCAGCGTACGGACAGGACGGGATCAGCCCCAGCATTTT.

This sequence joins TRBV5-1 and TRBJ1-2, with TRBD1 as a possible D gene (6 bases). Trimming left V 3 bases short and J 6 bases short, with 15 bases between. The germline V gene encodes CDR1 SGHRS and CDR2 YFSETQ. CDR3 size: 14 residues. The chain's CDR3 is CASSSAWGADGYTF. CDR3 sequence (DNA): TGCGCCAGCAGCTCTGCCTGGGGGGCGGATGGCTACACCTTC.

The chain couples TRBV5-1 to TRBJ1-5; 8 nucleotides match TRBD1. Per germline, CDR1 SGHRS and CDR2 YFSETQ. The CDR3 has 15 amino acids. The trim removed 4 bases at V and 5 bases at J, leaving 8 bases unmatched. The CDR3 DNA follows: TGCGCCAGCAGCCTTACCGGGACAGGTGATCAGCCCCAGCATTTT. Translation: CASSLTGTGDQPQHF.

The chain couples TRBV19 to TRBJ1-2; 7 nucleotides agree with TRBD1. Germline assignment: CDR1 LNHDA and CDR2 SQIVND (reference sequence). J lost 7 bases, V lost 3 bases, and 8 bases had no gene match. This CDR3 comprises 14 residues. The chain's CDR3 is CASSIPQGGSGYTF. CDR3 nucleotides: TGTGCCAGTAGTATCCCGCAGGGGGGCAGTGGCTACACCTTC.

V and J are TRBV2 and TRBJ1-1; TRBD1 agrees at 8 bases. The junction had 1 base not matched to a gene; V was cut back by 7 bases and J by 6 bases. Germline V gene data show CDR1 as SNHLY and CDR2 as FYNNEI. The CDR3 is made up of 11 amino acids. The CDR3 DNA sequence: TGTGCCAGCAAACAGGGGGCTGAAGCTTTCTTT. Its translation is CASKQGAEAFF.